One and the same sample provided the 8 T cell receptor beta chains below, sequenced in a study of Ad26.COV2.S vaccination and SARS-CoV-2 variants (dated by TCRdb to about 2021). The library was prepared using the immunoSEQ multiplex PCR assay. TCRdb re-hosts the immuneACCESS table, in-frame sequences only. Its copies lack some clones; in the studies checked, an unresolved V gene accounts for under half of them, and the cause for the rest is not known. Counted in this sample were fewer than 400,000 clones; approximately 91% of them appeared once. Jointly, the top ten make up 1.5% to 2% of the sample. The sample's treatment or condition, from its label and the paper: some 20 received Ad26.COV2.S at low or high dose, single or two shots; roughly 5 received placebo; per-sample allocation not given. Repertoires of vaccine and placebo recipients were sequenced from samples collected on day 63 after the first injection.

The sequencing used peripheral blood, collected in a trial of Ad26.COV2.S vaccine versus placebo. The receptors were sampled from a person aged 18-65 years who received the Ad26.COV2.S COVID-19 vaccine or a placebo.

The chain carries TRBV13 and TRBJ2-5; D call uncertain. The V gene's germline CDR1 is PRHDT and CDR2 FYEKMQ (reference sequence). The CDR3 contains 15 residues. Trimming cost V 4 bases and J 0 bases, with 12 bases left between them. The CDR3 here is CASSSRTVYQETQYF. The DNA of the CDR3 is TGTGCCAGCAGCTCACGGACGGTGTACCAAGAGACCCAGTACTTC.

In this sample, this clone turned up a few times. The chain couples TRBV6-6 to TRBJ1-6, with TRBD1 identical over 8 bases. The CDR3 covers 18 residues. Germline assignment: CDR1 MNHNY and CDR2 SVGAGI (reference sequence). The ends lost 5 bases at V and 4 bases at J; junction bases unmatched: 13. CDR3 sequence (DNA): TGTGCCAGCAGTCGAAAGGGGACAGGTGGCTTTTATAATTCACCCCTCCACTTT. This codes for CASSRKGTGGFYNSPLHF.

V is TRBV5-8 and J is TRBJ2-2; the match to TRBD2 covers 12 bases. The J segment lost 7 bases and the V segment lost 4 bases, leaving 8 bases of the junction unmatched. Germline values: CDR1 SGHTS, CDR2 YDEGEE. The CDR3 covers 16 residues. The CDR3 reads CASSPRLAGAVGELFF. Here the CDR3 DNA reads TGTGCCAGCAGCCCTAGACTAGCGGGAGCCGTCGGGGAGCTGTTTTTT.

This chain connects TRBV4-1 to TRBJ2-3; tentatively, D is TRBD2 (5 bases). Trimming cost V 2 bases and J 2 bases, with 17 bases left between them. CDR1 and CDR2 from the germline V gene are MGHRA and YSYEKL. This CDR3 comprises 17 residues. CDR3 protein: CASSQRHEEAFTDTQYF. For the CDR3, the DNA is TGCGCCAGCAGCCAAAGACATGAGGAGGCCTTCACAGATACGCAGTATTTT.

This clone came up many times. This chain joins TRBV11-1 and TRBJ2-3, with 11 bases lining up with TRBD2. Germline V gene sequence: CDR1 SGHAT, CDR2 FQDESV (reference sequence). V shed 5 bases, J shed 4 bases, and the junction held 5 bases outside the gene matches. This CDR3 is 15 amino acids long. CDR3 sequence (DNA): TGTGCCAGCAGCGCTACTAGCGGGAGAGCAGATACGCAGTATTTT. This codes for CASSATSGRADTQYF.

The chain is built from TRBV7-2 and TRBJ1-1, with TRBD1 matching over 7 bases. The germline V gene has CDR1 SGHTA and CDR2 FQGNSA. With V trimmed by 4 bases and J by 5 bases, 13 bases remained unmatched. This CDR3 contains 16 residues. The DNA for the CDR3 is TGTGCCAGCAGCTCGACAGGGTATGGGGAATGGACTGAAGCTTTCTTT. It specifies CASSSTGYGEWTEAFF.

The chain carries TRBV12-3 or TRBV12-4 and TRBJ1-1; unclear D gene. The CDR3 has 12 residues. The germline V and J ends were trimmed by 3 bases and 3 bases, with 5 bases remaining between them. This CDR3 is CASSFSDTEAFF. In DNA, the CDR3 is TGTGCCAGCAGTTTCAGCGACACTGAAGCTTTCTTT.

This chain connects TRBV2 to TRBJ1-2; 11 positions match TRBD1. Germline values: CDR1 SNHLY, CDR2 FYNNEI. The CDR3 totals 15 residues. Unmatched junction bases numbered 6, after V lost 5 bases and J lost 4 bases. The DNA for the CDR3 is TGTGCCAGCAGTTTGGACAGGGGGCGCGGCTATGGCTACACCTTC. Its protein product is CASSLDRGRGYGYTF.